The clone carrying this T cell receptor (beta chain) was counted only a few times. Its antigen is still unknown. The sample originates from a study of identical twins. Study outcomes and limitations: Out-of-frame alpha sequences common to twins were enriched for low generation probability.

MiXCR, applied by TCRdb to the 5' RACE reads, yields one record per CDR3 protein. Of about 530,000 distinct CDR3 sequences listed, under 25% were seen once; the top ten hold around 0.47%. This CDR3 is 15 amino acids long. CDR1 is DFQATT and CDR2 is SNEGSKA in the germline V gene (reference sequence). V lost 0 bases to trimming and J lost 5 bases; unmatched junction nucleotides: 8. The same data also went into a second study, on yellow fever vaccine responses in identical twins.

This TCR came from a woman aged 18-29 years in good health. The specimen was CD4+ T cells sorted from blood. V gene TRBV20-1 combines with J gene TRBJ2-5; 8 bases fit TRBD1. CDR3 sequence (DNA): TGCAGTGCTAGAGATCCAGGGGGCAGAGGGGAGACCCAGTACTTC. This encodes CSARDPGGRGETQYF.